Listed below are T cell receptor beta chains from one sample, sequenced in a study of T cell responses to AZD1222 COVID-19 vaccine. Sequencing used immunoSEQ multiplex PCR; TCRdb keeps in-frame clones, though not all of them. The sample consists of 100,000 to 150,000 clones, around 89% of them appearing once. Specimen: peripheral blood, collected on day 0 of AZD1222 vaccination. These receptors came from an adult in good health. Both conserved end residues are part of each CDR3. D genes are given only for firm matches. Clone size, where shown, is once, few, many, or a class for clones that have expanded.

clone_size: .
v_call: TRBV7-2
j_call: TRBJ2-7
d_call: .
cdr3_aa: CASSLGAPSSYEQYF
cdr3_nt: TGTGCCAGCAGCTTAGGGGCTCCTTCCTCCTACGAGCAGTACTTC

clone_size: .
v_call: TRBV3-1/TRBV3-2
j_call: TRBJ2-7
d_call: TRBD2
cdr3_aa: CASSHPLGGSEQYF
cdr3_nt: TGTGCCAGCAGTCACCCTCTCGGGGGGAGCGAGCAGTACTTC

clone_size: .
v_call: TRBV11-2
j_call: TRBJ2-7
d_call: .
cdr3_aa: CASSLGRAGEQYF
cdr3_nt: TGTGCCAGCAGCCTTGGACGCGCCGGCGAGCAGTACTTC

clone_size: .
v_call: TRBV9
j_call: TRBJ2-1
d_call: .
cdr3_aa: CASSVEGFDEQFF
cdr3_nt: TGTGCCAGCAGCGTAGAGGGGTTTGATGAGCAGTTCTTC

clone_size: once
v_call: TRBV2
j_call: TRBJ2-2
d_call: TRBD2
cdr3_aa: CASSYSGGGTGELFF
cdr3_nt: TGTGCCAGCAGTTACAGCGGGGGCGGCACCGGGGAGCTGTTTTTT

clone_size: .
v_call: TRBV5-4
j_call: TRBJ1-6
d_call: .
cdr3_aa: CASSLYSGGNSPLHF
cdr3_nt: TGTGCCAGCAGCTTGTACAGTGGCGGTAATTCACCCCTCCACTTT

clone_size: .
v_call: TRBV7-9
j_call: TRBJ1-4
d_call: .
cdr3_aa: CASSLERLAGEKLFF
cdr3_nt: TGTGCCAGCAGCTTGGAAAGGCTCGCAGGGGAAAAACTGTTTTTT

clone_size: .
v_call: TRBV5-1
j_call: TRBJ1-1
d_call: .
cdr3_aa: CASSASGRTEAFF
cdr3_nt: TGCGCCAGCAGCGCCTCAGGCCGCACTGAAGCTTTCTTT

clone_size: .
v_call: TRBV5-1
j_call: TRBJ2-3
d_call: .
cdr3_aa: CASRLDSDTQYF
cdr3_nt: TGCGCCAGCAGACTAGACAGCGATACGCAGTATTTT

clone_size: .
v_call: TRBV6-1
j_call: TRBJ1-6
d_call: TRBD1
cdr3_aa: CASSEGQGTYNSPLHF
cdr3_nt: TGTGCCAGCAGTGAAGGACAGGGGACCTATAATTCACCCCTCCACTTT

clone_size: .
v_call: TRBV3-1/TRBV3-2
j_call: TRBJ1-4
d_call: .
cdr3_aa: CASSQVDRLREKLFF
cdr3_nt: TGTGCCAGCAGCCAAGTTGACAGACTGAGGGAAAAACTGTTTTTT

clone_size: once
v_call: TRBV11-2
j_call: TRBJ1-2
d_call: .
cdr3_aa: CASSPLVGSNYGYTF
cdr3_nt: TGTGCCAGCAGCCCCCTAGTGGGCTCTAACTATGGCTACACCTTC

clone_size: .
v_call: TRBV2
j_call: TRBJ1-5
d_call: .
cdr3_aa: CASSEEGGSNQPQHF
cdr3_nt: TGTGCCAGCAGTGAAGAGGGGGGGAGCAATCAGCCCCAGCATTTT

clone_size: .
v_call: TRBV28
j_call: TRBJ1-2
d_call: .
cdr3_aa: CATSEGLGGYTF
cdr3_nt: TGTGCCACCTCCGAGGGACTGGGTGGCTACACCTTC

clone_size: .
v_call: TRBV27
j_call: TRBJ1-1
d_call: TRBD1
cdr3_aa: CASSLFGQGNTEAFF
cdr3_nt: TGTGCCAGCAGTTTATTTGGACAGGGGAACACTGAAGCTTTCTTT

clone_size: .
v_call: TRBV7-2
j_call: TRBJ2-5
d_call: .
cdr3_aa: CASSRTVQETQYF
cdr3_nt: TGTGCCAGCAGCCGGACTGTCCAAGAGACCCAGTACTTC

clone_size: .
v_call: TRBV28
j_call: TRBJ2-2
d_call: TRBD1
cdr3_aa: CASSPADRGYTGELFF
cdr3_nt: TGTGCCAGCAGTCCTGCGGACAGGGGATACACCGGGGAGCTGTTTTTT

clone_size: .
v_call: TRBV19
j_call: TRBJ2-7
d_call: .
cdr3_aa: CASSIRGRGGDEQYF
cdr3_nt: TGTGCCAGTAGTATCAGAGGCAGGGGAGGGGACGAGCAGTACTTC

clone_size: once
v_call: TRBV6-5
j_call: TRBJ2-5
d_call: .
cdr3_aa: CASSSPGEETQYF
cdr3_nt: TGTGCCAGCAGTTCGCCAGGAGAAGAGACCCAGTACTTC

clone_size: .
v_call: TRBV28
j_call: TRBJ2-7
d_call: TRBD1
cdr3_aa: CASSGDRVYEQYF
cdr3_nt: TGTGCCAGCTCCGGGGACAGGGTTTACGAGCAGTACTTC

clone_size: .
v_call: TRBV30
j_call: TRBJ2-3
d_call: TRBD2
cdr3_aa: CAWVPRGGPPDTQYF
cdr3_nt: TGTGCCTGGGTCCCGCGGGGGGGCCCGCCAGATACGCAGTATTTT

clone_size: .
v_call: TRBV6-1
j_call: TRBJ1-4
d_call: .
cdr3_aa: CASSEGSTNEKLFF
cdr3_nt: TGTGCCAGCAGTGAAGGGTCAACTAATGAAAAACTGTTTTTT

clone_size: .
v_call: TRBV15
j_call: TRBJ1-2
d_call: .
cdr3_aa: CATSRDQGNYGYTF
cdr3_nt: TGTGCCACCAGCAGAGATCAGGGGAACTATGGCTACACCTTC

clone_size: .
v_call: TRBV6-5
j_call: TRBJ1-4
d_call: .
cdr3_aa: CASRAGTNEKLFF
cdr3_nt: TGTGCCAGTCGGGCGGGAACTAATGAAAAACTGTTTTTT

clone_size: .
v_call: TRBV6-6
j_call: TRBJ2-7
d_call: .
cdr3_aa: CASSYRDGHYEQYF
cdr3_nt: TGTGCCAGCAGTTACAGGGATGGGCACTACGAGCAGTACTTC

clone_size: .
v_call: TRBV19
j_call: TRBJ1-5
d_call: .
cdr3_aa: CASSMGGGFWPQHF
cdr3_nt: TGTGCCAGTAGTATGGGTGGGGGGTTCTGGCCCCAGCATTTT

clone_size: .
v_call: TRBV27
j_call: TRBJ2-1
d_call: TRBD1
cdr3_aa: CASSTDRVFRNEQFF
cdr3_nt: TGTGCCAGCAGTACCGACAGGGTTTTTCGTAATGAGCAGTTCTTC

clone_size: .
v_call: TRBV5-1
j_call: TRBJ2-5
d_call: TRBD2
cdr3_aa: CASSLARGVQETQYF
cdr3_nt: TGCGCCAGCAGCTTGGCGCGGGGGGTACAAGAGACCCAGTACTTC

clone_size: .
v_call: TRBV6-5
j_call: TRBJ1-6
d_call: TRBD1
cdr3_aa: CASRQGAVYNSPLHF
cdr3_nt: TGTGCCAGTAGACAGGGGGCGGTCTATAATTCACCCCTCCACTTT

clone_size: .
v_call: TRBV11-1
j_call: TRBJ1-3
d_call: .
cdr3_aa: CASSRTSSGNTIYF
cdr3_nt: TGTGCCAGCAGTAGGACCTCCTCTGGAAACACCATATATTTT

clone_size: .
v_call: TRBV9
j_call: TRBJ2-3
d_call: TRBD1
cdr3_aa: CASRETGARTDTQYF
cdr3_nt: TGTGCCAGCAGGGAAACAGGGGCGCGCACAGATACGCAGTATTTT

clone_size: .
v_call: TRBV20-1
j_call: TRBJ1-1
d_call: .
cdr3_aa: CSARTGTEAFF
cdr3_nt: TGCAGTGCCCGAACGGGGACTGAAGCTTTCTTT

clone_size: .
v_call: TRBV19
j_call: TRBJ1-2
d_call: .
cdr3_aa: CASSREPNYGYTF
cdr3_nt: TGTGCCAGTAGCAGGGAACCTAACTATGGCTACACCTTC

clone_size: .
v_call: TRBV6-5
j_call: TRBJ2-3
d_call: .
cdr3_aa: CASSYPNSDTQYF
cdr3_nt: TGTGCCAGCAGTTACCCCAATAGCGATACGCAGTATTTT

clone_size: .
v_call: TRBV7-2
j_call: TRBJ2-1
d_call: .
cdr3_aa: CASSLDLQANEQFF
cdr3_nt: TGTGCCAGCAGCTTAGATCTACAGGCCAATGAGCAGTTCTTC

clone_size: .
v_call: TRBV14
j_call: TRBJ1-1
d_call: .
cdr3_aa: CATSVLGNTEAFF
cdr3_nt: TGTGCCACTTCGGTGTTAGGGAACACTGAAGCTTTCTTT

clone_size: .
v_call: TRBV14
j_call: TRBJ2-2
d_call: .
cdr3_aa: CASRRTAPATGELFF
cdr3_nt: TGTGCCAGCCGAAGGACCGCACCTGCAACCGGGGAGCTGTTTTTT

clone_size: .
v_call: TRBV5-5
j_call: TRBJ1-2
d_call: .
cdr3_aa: CASSSQTRGGGYTF
cdr3_nt: TGTGCCAGCAGCTCCCAGACCAGGGGCGGTGGCTACACCTTC

clone_size: .
v_call: TRBV13
j_call: TRBJ1-3
d_call: TRBD1
cdr3_aa: CASSSRGLSGNTIYF
cdr3_nt: TGTGCCAGCAGCTCCAGGGGGCTCTCTGGAAACACCATATATTTT

clone_size: .
v_call: TRBV5-1
j_call: TRBJ1-2
d_call: .
cdr3_aa: CASSSQGQANYGYTF
cdr3_nt: TGCGCCAGCAGCTCTCAGGGGCAAGCTAACTATGGCTACACCTTC

clone_size: .
v_call: TRBV7-2
j_call: TRBJ1-5
d_call: TRBD1
cdr3_aa: CASSSGQGGIGNQPQHF
cdr3_nt: TGTGCCAGCAGCTCCGGACAGGGGGGGATTGGCAATCAGCCCCAGCATTTT

clone_size: .
v_call: TRBV10-3
j_call: TRBJ2-5
d_call: .
cdr3_aa: CAISRQQETQYF
cdr3_nt: TGTGCCATCAGTAGGCAGCAAGAGACCCAGTACTTC

clone_size: .
v_call: TRBV5-6
j_call: TRBJ2-1
d_call: TRBD1
cdr3_aa: CASSLTVTGNYNEQFF
cdr3_nt: TGTGCCAGCAGCTTGACGGTGACAGGGAACTACAATGAGCAGTTCTTC

clone_size: few
v_call: TRBV6-6
j_call: TRBJ1-1
d_call: .
cdr3_aa: CASMGRQSTEAFF
cdr3_nt: TGTGCCAGCATGGGGAGACAGAGCACTGAAGCTTTCTTT

clone_size: .
v_call: TRBV29-1
j_call: TRBJ2-1
d_call: TRBD2
cdr3_aa: CSVEGTSSNEQFF
cdr3_nt: TGCAGCGTTGAGGGGACTAGTTCCAATGAGCAGTTCTTC

clone_size: .
v_call: TRBV15
j_call: TRBJ2-1
d_call: .
cdr3_aa: CATRGTNRDEQFF
cdr3_nt: TGTGCCACCAGAGGGACTAACAGGGATGAGCAGTTCTTC

clone_size: once
v_call: TRBV28
j_call: TRBJ1-1
d_call: .
cdr3_aa: CASSSGEGTEAFF
cdr3_nt: TGTGCCAGCAGTTCAGGGGAAGGGACTGAAGCTTTCTTT

clone_size: .
v_call: TRBV6-5
j_call: TRBJ1-6
d_call: .
cdr3_aa: CASNSYNSPLHF
cdr3_nt: TGTGCCAGCAACTCCTATAATTCACCCCTCCACTTT

clone_size: .
v_call: TRBV12-3/TRBV12-4
j_call: TRBJ1-1
d_call: .
cdr3_aa: CASSLVGGAEAFF
cdr3_nt: TGTGCCAGCAGTTTAGTTGGGGGTGCTGAAGCTTTCTTT

clone_size: .
v_call: TRBV9
j_call: TRBJ2-7
d_call: .
cdr3_aa: CASSVGGTSPYEQYF
cdr3_nt: TGTGCCAGCAGCGTAGGGGGGACAAGTCCCTACGAGCAGTACTTC

clone_size: .
v_call: TRBV7-9
j_call: TRBJ2-7
d_call: .
cdr3_aa: CASSSSPGFSVYEQYF
cdr3_nt: TGTGCCAGCAGCTCATCACCCGGCTTCAGCGTCTACGAGCAGTACTTC

clone_size: .
v_call: TRBV6-6
j_call: TRBJ2-1
d_call: .
cdr3_aa: CASILPGHNEQFF
cdr3_nt: TGTGCCAGCATTCTCCCGGGCCACAATGAGCAGTTCTTC

clone_size: .
v_call: TRBV7-8
j_call: TRBJ2-1
d_call: .
cdr3_aa: CASSFRDPVYNEQFF
cdr3_nt: TGTGCCAGCAGCTTCCGGGACCCGGTCTACAATGAGCAGTTCTTC

clone_size: once
v_call: TRBV19
j_call: TRBJ2-4
d_call: .
cdr3_aa: CASSIDSGKNIQYF
cdr3_nt: TGTGCCAGTAGTATTGACTCGGGCAAAAACATTCAGTACTTC

clone_size: .
v_call: TRBV7-2
j_call: TRBJ2-5
d_call: .
cdr3_aa: CASSDSGPPGETQYF
cdr3_nt: TGTGCCAGCAGCGACTCCGGGCCCCCGGGAGAGACCCAGTACTTC

clone_size: .
v_call: TRBV7-6
j_call: TRBJ2-2
d_call: .
cdr3_aa: CASSPSGANTGELFF
cdr3_nt: TGTGCCAGCAGCCCCTCCGGAGCGAACACCGGGGAGCTGTTTTTT

clone_size: .
v_call: TRBV7-9
j_call: TRBJ1-2
d_call: .
cdr3_aa: CASSFGSYYGYTF
cdr3_nt: TGTGCCAGCAGCTTTGGATCATACTATGGCTACACCTTC

clone_size: .
v_call: TRBV6-7
j_call: TRBJ2-7
d_call: .
cdr3_aa: CASRLRGARGEQYF
cdr3_nt: TGTGCCAGCAGGTTAAGAGGGGCTAGGGGGGAGCAGTACTTC

clone_size: .
v_call: TRBV15
j_call: TRBJ2-1
d_call: TRBD1
cdr3_aa: CATSAYRDRGNEQFF
cdr3_nt: TGTGCCACCAGCGCCTACCGGGACAGGGGGAATGAGCAGTTCTTC

clone_size: few
v_call: TRBV3-1/TRBV3-2
j_call: TRBJ1-1
d_call: .
cdr3_aa: CASTPLGDGTEAFF
cdr3_nt: TGTGCCAGCACCCCGTTGGGAGACGGGACTGAAGCTTTCTTT